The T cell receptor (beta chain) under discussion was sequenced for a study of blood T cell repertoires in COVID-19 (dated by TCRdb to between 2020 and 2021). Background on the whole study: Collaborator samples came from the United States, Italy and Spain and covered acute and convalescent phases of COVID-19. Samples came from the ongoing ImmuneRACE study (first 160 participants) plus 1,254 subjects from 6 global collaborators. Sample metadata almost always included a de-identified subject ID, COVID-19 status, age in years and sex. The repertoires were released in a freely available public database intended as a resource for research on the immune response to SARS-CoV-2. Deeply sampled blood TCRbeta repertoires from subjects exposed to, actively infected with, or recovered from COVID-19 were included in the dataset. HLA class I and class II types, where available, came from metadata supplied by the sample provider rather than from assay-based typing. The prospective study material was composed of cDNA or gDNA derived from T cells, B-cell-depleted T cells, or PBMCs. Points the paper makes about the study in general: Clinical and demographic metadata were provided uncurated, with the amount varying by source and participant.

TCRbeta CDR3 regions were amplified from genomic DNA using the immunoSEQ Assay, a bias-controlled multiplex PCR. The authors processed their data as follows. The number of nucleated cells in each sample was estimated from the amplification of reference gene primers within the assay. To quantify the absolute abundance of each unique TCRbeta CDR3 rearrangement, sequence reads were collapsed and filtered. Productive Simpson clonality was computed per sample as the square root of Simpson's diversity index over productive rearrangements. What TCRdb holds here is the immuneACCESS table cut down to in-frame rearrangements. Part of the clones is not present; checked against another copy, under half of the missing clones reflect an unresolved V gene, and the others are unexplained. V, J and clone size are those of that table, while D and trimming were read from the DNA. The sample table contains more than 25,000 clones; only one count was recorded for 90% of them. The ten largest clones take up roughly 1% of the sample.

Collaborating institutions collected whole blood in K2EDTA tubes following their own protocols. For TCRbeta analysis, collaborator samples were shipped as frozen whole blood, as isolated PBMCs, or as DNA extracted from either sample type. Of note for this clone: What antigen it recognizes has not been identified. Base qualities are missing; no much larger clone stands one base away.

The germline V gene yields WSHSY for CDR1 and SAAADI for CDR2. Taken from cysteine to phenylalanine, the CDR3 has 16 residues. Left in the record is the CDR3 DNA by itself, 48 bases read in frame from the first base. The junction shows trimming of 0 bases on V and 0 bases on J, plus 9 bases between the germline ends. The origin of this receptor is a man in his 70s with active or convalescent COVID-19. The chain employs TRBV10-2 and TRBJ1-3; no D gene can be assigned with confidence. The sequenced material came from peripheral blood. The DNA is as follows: TGCGCCAGCAGTGAGTCGATCCCAGGCTCTGGAAACACCATATATTTT. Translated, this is CASSESIPGSGNTIYF.